These T cell receptor beta chains were read from a single sample in a study of response to subunit inactivated influenza vaccine. One entry per CDR3 protein, called by TCRdb with MiXCR from the RT-PCR reads. The sample consists of about 480,000 distinct CDR3 sequences, 25% of them appearing once. The sample in question was CD4+ T cells sorted from PBMCs, obtained around 5 days after vaccination. These receptors came from a man between 45 and 60 years old who received an inactivated influenza vaccine. The CDR3 runs from the conserved cysteine through the conserved F or W. The order of the fields is D gene, J gene, V gene, CDR3 length, clone size, CDR3 protein, CDR3 DNA. D genes are given only for firm matches. Size is omitted from some rows. Given values are once, few, many or a class for expanded clones.

d_call: -; j_call: TRBJ1-1; v_call: TRBV12-3/TRBV12-4; cdr3_length: 13; clone_size: few; cdr3_aa: CASTLALNTEAFF; cdr3_nt: TGTGCCAGCACCCTAGCATTGAACACTGAAGCTTTCTTT
d_call: -; j_call: TRBJ2-3; v_call: TRBV4-1; cdr3_length: 14; clone_size: -; cdr3_aa: CASSQGGREDTQYF; cdr3_nt: TGCGCCAGCAGCCAAGGGGGAAGGGAAGATACGCAGTATTTT
d_call: -; j_call: TRBJ2-1; v_call: TRBV5-6; cdr3_length: 15; clone_size: -; cdr3_aa: CASSLRGAGPNEQFF; cdr3_nt: TGTGCCAGCAGCTTGCGTGGTGCGGGTCCCAATGAGCAGTTCTTC
d_call: -; j_call: TRBJ1-5; v_call: TRBV6-2/TRBV6-3; cdr3_length: 14; clone_size: few; cdr3_aa: CASSYGHIFQPQHF; cdr3_nt: TGTGCCAGCAGTTACGGACACATATTTCAGCCCCAGCATTTT
d_call: TRBD1; j_call: TRBJ2-1; v_call: TRBV4-2; cdr3_length: 17; clone_size: many; cdr3_aa: CASSPRALTGWVDEQFF; cdr3_nt: TGTGCCAGCAGCCCGAGGGCACTGACAGGGTGGGTCGATGAGCAGTTCTTC
d_call: -; j_call: TRBJ2-2; v_call: TRBV12-3/TRBV12-4; cdr3_length: 15; clone_size: few; cdr3_aa: CASSWAGSNTGELFF; cdr3_nt: TGTGCCAGCAGTTGGGCAGGGTCGAACACCGGGGAGCTGTTTTTT
d_call: -; j_call: TRBJ2-1; v_call: TRBV15; cdr3_length: 14; clone_size: few; cdr3_aa: CATSPKQGWNEQFF; cdr3_nt: TGTGCCACCAGTCCGAAACAGGGTTGGAATGAGCAGTTCTTC
d_call: TRBD1; j_call: TRBJ1-5; v_call: TRBV19; cdr3_length: 14; clone_size: few; cdr3_aa: CASSAGGGNQPQHF; cdr3_nt: TGTGCCAGTAGCGCAGGGGGCGGCAATCAGCCCCAGCATTTT
d_call: TRBD2; j_call: TRBJ2-2; v_call: TRBV6-6; cdr3_length: 12; clone_size: once; cdr3_aa: CASSGEGGELFF; cdr3_nt: TGTGCCAGCAGTGGGGAGGGCGGGGAGCTGTTTTTT
d_call: -; j_call: TRBJ2-7; v_call: TRBV5-1; cdr3_length: 13; clone_size: few; cdr3_aa: CASRVVGGYEQYF; cdr3_nt: TGCGCCAGCAGGGTGGTAGGAGGCTACGAGCAGTACTTC
d_call: TRBD1; j_call: TRBJ1-3; v_call: TRBV12-3/TRBV12-4; cdr3_length: 13; clone_size: few; cdr3_aa: CASRTGGSPTIYF; cdr3_nt: TGTGCCAGCAGAACAGGGGGGTCTCCCACCATATATTTT
d_call: -; j_call: TRBJ2-3; v_call: TRBV6-1; cdr3_length: 12; clone_size: -; cdr3_aa: CASSSLLDTQYF; cdr3_nt: TGTGCCAGCTCTAGCCTTCTAGATACGCAGTATTTT
d_call: -; j_call: TRBJ2-5; v_call: TRBV12-3/TRBV12-4; cdr3_length: 14; clone_size: -; cdr3_aa: CASSLTPPRGTQYF; cdr3_nt: TGTGCCAGCAGTTTAACTCCCCCCCGCGGGACCCAGTACTTC
d_call: -; j_call: TRBJ2-5; v_call: TRBV12-3/TRBV12-4; cdr3_length: 14; clone_size: few; cdr3_aa: CASSPTGAGETQYF; cdr3_nt: TGTGCCAGCAGTCCTACAGGGGCGGGGGAGACCCAGTACTTC
d_call: TRBD2; j_call: TRBJ2-1; v_call: TRBV11-2; cdr3_length: 16; clone_size: few; cdr3_aa: CASSSYRGGNYNEQFF; cdr3_nt: TGTGCCAGCAGCAGCTACCGGGGGGGGAATTACAATGAGCAGTTCTTC
d_call: -; j_call: TRBJ2-7; v_call: TRBV15; cdr3_length: 15; clone_size: -; cdr3_aa: CATSRERFGGYEQYF; cdr3_nt: TGTGCCACCAGCAGAGAAAGGTTTGGGGGCTACGAGCAGTACTTC
d_call: -; j_call: TRBJ2-2; v_call: TRBV29-1; cdr3_length: 15; clone_size: -; cdr3_aa: CSVAWDLIGTGELFF; cdr3_nt: TGCAGCGTTGCCTGGGATTTGATTGGCACCGGGGAGCTGTTTTTT
d_call: TRBD1; j_call: TRBJ2-1; v_call: TRBV5-1; cdr3_length: 15; clone_size: many; cdr3_aa: CASSLSGQGYNEQFF; cdr3_nt: TGCGCCAGCAGCTTGTCGGGACAGGGCTACAATGAGCAGTTCTTC
d_call: TRBD1; j_call: TRBJ1-6; v_call: TRBV20-1; cdr3_length: 15; clone_size: few; cdr3_aa: CSARVSTGSNSPLHF; cdr3_nt: TGCAGTGCTAGAGTATCGACAGGGAGCAATTCACCCCTCCACTTT
d_call: -; j_call: TRBJ2-5; v_call: TRBV29-1; cdr3_length: 12; clone_size: -; cdr3_aa: CSVDYPQETQYF; cdr3_nt: TGCAGCGTTGACTACCCCCAAGAGACCCAGTACTTC
d_call: TRBD1; j_call: TRBJ2-1; v_call: TRBV4-3; cdr3_length: 12; clone_size: -; cdr3_aa: CASSQIGGGQFF; cdr3_nt: TGCGCCAGCAGCCAAATAGGGGGCGGGCAGTTCTTC
d_call: TRBD2; j_call: TRBJ2-2; v_call: TRBV11-2; cdr3_length: 16; clone_size: -; cdr3_aa: CASSYTGGKNTGELFF; cdr3_nt: TGTGCCAGCAGCTACACGGGAGGGAAGAACACCGGGGAGCTGTTTTTT
d_call: TRBD1; j_call: TRBJ2-7; v_call: TRBV6-6; cdr3_length: 12; clone_size: many; cdr3_aa: CASSYRDRVEYF; cdr3_nt: TGTGCCAGCAGTTACCGGGACAGGGTTGAGTACTTC
d_call: TRBD1; j_call: TRBJ1-2; v_call: TRBV29-1; cdr3_length: 14; clone_size: many; cdr3_aa: CSVGTGAFGYGYTF; cdr3_nt: TGCAGCGTTGGGACAGGGGCCTTTGGGTATGGCTACACCTTC
d_call: TRBD2; j_call: TRBJ2-7; v_call: TRBV5-5; cdr3_length: 15; clone_size: few; cdr3_aa: CASTLGLAGTYEQYF; cdr3_nt: TGTGCCAGCACCTTGGGACTAGCGGGTACCTACGAGCAGTACTTC
d_call: -; j_call: TRBJ1-1; v_call: TRBV15; cdr3_length: 14; clone_size: few; cdr3_aa: CATSRGHLNTEAFF; cdr3_nt: TGTGCCACCAGCAGAGGACATTTGAACACTGAAGCTTTCTTT
d_call: -; j_call: TRBJ2-7; v_call: TRBV5-1; cdr3_length: 14; clone_size: -; cdr3_aa: CASARGDVRVEQYF; cdr3_nt: TGCGCCAGCGCAAGAGGGGACGTACGGGTCGAGCAGTACTTC
d_call: -; j_call: TRBJ2-3; v_call: TRBV15; cdr3_length: 15; clone_size: many; cdr3_aa: CATSSRGQSTDTQYF; cdr3_nt: TGTGCCACCAGCAGCAGGGGTCAGAGCACAGATACGCAGTATTTT
d_call: -; j_call: TRBJ2-7; v_call: TRBV12-3/TRBV12-4; cdr3_length: 15; clone_size: -; cdr3_aa: CASTPGHRSSYEQYF; cdr3_nt: TGTGCCAGCACCCCGGGACATAGAAGTTCCTACGAGCAGTACTTC
d_call: TRBD2; j_call: TRBJ2-7; v_call: TRBV20-1; cdr3_length: 15; clone_size: -; cdr3_aa: CSARDTSGGPYEQYF; cdr3_nt: TGCAGTGCTAGAGATACGAGCGGGGGACCCTACGAGCAGTACTTC
d_call: TRBD1; j_call: TRBJ1-2; v_call: TRBV7-2; cdr3_length: 13; clone_size: -; cdr3_aa: CASSSTGHYGYTF; cdr3_nt: TGTGCCAGCAGTTCGACAGGGCACTATGGCTACACCTTC
d_call: TRBD1; j_call: TRBJ2-7; v_call: TRBV5-1; cdr3_length: 15; clone_size: -; cdr3_aa: CASSPTGRGLYEQYF; cdr3_nt: TGCGCCAGCAGCCCCACAGGCAGGGGGCTCTACGAGCAGTACTTC
d_call: -; j_call: TRBJ1-1; v_call: TRBV9; cdr3_length: 16; clone_size: few; cdr3_aa: CASSEGLGQDGTEAFF; cdr3_nt: TGTGCCAGCAGCGAGGGTCTGGGTCAGGACGGCACTGAAGCTTTCTTT
d_call: TRBD2; j_call: TRBJ2-2; v_call: TRBV6-2/TRBV6-3; cdr3_length: 16; clone_size: many; cdr3_aa: CASSSSAGALTGELFF; cdr3_nt: TGTGCCAGCAGTTCATCAGCGGGAGCCCTAACCGGGGAGCTGTTTTTT
d_call: TRBD1; j_call: TRBJ2-5; v_call: TRBV10-3; cdr3_length: 15; clone_size: -; cdr3_aa: CAISESRGPGETQYF; cdr3_nt: TGTGCCATCAGTGAGTCGAGGGGGCCGGGGGAGACCCAGTACTTC
d_call: TRBD1; j_call: TRBJ1-5; v_call: TRBV20-1; cdr3_length: 16; clone_size: few; cdr3_aa: CSASLQWGQGNQPQHF; cdr3_nt: TGCAGTGCTAGTCTGCAATGGGGACAGGGTAATCAGCCCCAGCATTTT
d_call: -; j_call: TRBJ1-2; v_call: TRBV14; cdr3_length: 14; clone_size: -; cdr3_aa: CASSQEVRGRGYTF; cdr3_nt: TGTGCCAGCAGCCAAGAGGTACGAGGTCGGGGCTACACCTTC
d_call: TRBD1; j_call: TRBJ2-3; v_call: TRBV6-2/TRBV6-3; cdr3_length: 17; clone_size: few; cdr3_aa: CASSYRGRDRSTDTQYF; cdr3_nt: TGTGCCAGCAGTTACCGCGGCCGGGACAGGAGCACAGATACGCAGTATTTT
d_call: -; j_call: TRBJ1-6; v_call: TRBV7-8; cdr3_length: 14; clone_size: -; cdr3_aa: CASSMQGIVSPLHF; cdr3_nt: TGTGCCAGCTCCATGCAGGGGATTGTTTCACCCCTCCACTTT
d_call: -; j_call: TRBJ2-5; v_call: TRBV20-1; cdr3_length: 12; clone_size: -; cdr3_aa: CSARDPVMTQYF; cdr3_nt: TGCAGTGCTAGAGATCCCGTGATGACCCAGTACTTC
d_call: TRBD1; j_call: TRBJ2-7; v_call: TRBV5-6; cdr3_length: 16; clone_size: -; cdr3_aa: CASSLRPGQGRYEQYF; cdr3_nt: TGTGCCAGCAGCTTACGACCGGGACAGGGACGCTACGAGCAGTACTTC
d_call: TRBD2; j_call: TRBJ2-3; v_call: TRBV20-1; cdr3_length: 13; clone_size: -; cdr3_aa: CSATGLAEDTQYF; cdr3_nt: TGCAGTGCTACGGGACTAGCAGAAGATACGCAGTATTTT
d_call: TRBD1; j_call: TRBJ1-1; v_call: TRBV20-1; cdr3_length: 16; clone_size: -; cdr3_aa: CSAQPTGPGLNTEAFF; cdr3_nt: TGCAGTGCCCAGCCGACAGGGCCTGGGCTGAACACTGAAGCTTTCTTT
d_call: -; j_call: TRBJ2-3; v_call: TRBV29-1; cdr3_length: 13; clone_size: few; cdr3_aa: CSVDGRSGDTQYF; cdr3_nt: TGCAGCGTTGATGGCCGTTCCGGAGATACGCAGTATTTT
d_call: TRBD2; j_call: TRBJ2-3; v_call: TRBV11-1; cdr3_length: 18; clone_size: -; cdr3_aa: CASSLFAVSGRGTDTQYF; cdr3_nt: TGTGCCAGCAGCTTATTTGCGGTATCCGGGAGGGGTACAGATACGCAGTATTTT
d_call: TRBD2; j_call: TRBJ2-1; v_call: TRBV3-1; cdr3_length: 14; clone_size: -; cdr3_aa: CASSGGGFYNEQFF; cdr3_nt: TGTGCCAGCTCCGGGGGGGGGTTTTACAATGAGCAGTTCTTC